The T cell receptor beta chain under discussion was sequenced for a study of blood T cells in healthy people across ages. A second PCR of about 7 to 12 cycles used a sample-barcoded 5' primer and a J-beta primer mix. Via MiXCR, TCRdb re-called the 5' RACE reads, giving one row per CDR3 protein. Here the sample spans fewer than 2,000,000 distinct CDR3 sequences, around 36% being singletons. Per germline, CDR1 LGHDT and CDR2 YNNKEL (reference sequence). This CDR3 is built from 15 residues. V lost 4 bases and J lost 5; bases outside the gene matches: 10. Source material: blood. The clonotype originates from a young woman in good health. The chain combines TRBV3-1 with TRBJ2-7; 8 nucleotides line up with TRBD1. CDR3 region: CASSPRGPLVDEQYF. In DNA form, the CDR3 reads TGTGCCAGCAGCCCCAGGGGGCCCCTCGTCGACGAGCAGTACTTC.